This TCR beta chain was observed in a study of blood T cell repertoires in COVID-19. About the study: Spain, Italy and the United States supplied samples that represented acute and convalescent COVID-19. T cells, B-cell-depleted T cells, or PBMCs provided the cDNA or gDNA that served as material.

The CDR3 loop spans 13 amino acids. V was clipped by 1 base and J by 3 bases, with 7 bases between them. Germline V gene data show CDR1 as MDHEN and CDR2 as SYDVKM. Authors' analysis steps: Reference gene primer amplification in the assay estimated nucleated cell counts. The protocol was immunoSEQ multiplex PCR, while the TCRdb copy is restricted to in-frame clones and leaves out a portion. Clone size and V and J calls were adopted from that table, with D and trimming inferred from the DNA. The data show tens of thousands of clones, approximately 86% seen once. The source of this sequence is a woman at least 80 years old with acute or convalescent COVID-19. Material for sequencing was peripheral blood. The V gene is TRBV28, the J gene TRBJ2-7; the D gene is possibly TRBD1 (5 bases). The CDR3 loop is CASSLLQGYEQYF. For the CDR3, the DNA is TGTGCCAGCAGTTTATTGCAGGGCTACGAGCAGTACTTC.